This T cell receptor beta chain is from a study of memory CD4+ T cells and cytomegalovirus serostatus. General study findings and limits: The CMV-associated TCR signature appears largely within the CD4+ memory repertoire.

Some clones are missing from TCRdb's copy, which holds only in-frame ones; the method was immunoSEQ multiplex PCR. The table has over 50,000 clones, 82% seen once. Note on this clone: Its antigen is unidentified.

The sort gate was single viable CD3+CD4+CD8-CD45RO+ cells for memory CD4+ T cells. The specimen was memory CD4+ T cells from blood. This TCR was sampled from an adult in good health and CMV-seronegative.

Here the CDR3 DNA reads TGTGCCAGCAGCTTGCCCCCAGGGAACACTGAAGCTTTCTTT. Its protein is CASSLPPGNTEAFF. V is TRBV7-7 and J is TRBJ1-1; D is unresolved. The germline gives CDR1 SSHAT, CDR2 FNYEAQ (reference sequence). Trimming shortened V by 3 bases and J by 1 base, and 9 bases separated the two germline ends. The CDR3 contains 14 residues.